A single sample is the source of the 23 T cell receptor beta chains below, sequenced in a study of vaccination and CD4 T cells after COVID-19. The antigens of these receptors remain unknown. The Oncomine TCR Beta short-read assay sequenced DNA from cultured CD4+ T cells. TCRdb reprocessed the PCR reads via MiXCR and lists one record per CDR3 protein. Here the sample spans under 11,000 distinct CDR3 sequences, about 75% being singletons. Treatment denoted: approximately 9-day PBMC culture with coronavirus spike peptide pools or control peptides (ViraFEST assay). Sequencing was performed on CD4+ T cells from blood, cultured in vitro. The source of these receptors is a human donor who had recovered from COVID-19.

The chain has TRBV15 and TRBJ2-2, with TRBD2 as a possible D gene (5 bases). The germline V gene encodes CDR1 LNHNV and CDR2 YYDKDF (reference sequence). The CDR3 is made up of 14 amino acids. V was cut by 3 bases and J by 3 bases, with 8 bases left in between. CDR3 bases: TGTGCCACCAGCAGCGAGCGGTACACCGGGGAGCTGTTTTTT. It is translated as CATSSERYTGELFF.

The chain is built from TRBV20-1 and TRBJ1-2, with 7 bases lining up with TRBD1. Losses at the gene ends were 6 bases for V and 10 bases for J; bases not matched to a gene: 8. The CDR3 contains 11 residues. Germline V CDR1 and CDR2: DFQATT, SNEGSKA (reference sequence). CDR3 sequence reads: CSALRGPLYTF. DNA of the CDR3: TGCAGTGCGCTGAGGGGGCCACTCTACACCTTC.

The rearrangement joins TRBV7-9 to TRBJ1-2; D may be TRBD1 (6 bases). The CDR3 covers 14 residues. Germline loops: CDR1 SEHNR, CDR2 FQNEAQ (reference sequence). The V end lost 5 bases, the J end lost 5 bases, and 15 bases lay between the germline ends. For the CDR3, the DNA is TGTGCCAGCAGCACCCGGACAGTTCCTTATGGCTACACCTTC. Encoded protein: CASSTRTVPYGYTF.

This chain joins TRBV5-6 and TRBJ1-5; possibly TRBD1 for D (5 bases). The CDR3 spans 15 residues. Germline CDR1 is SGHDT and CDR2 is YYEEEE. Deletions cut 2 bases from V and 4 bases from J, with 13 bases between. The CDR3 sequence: CASSFGTATNQPQHF. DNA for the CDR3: TGTGCCAGCAGCTTCGGGACGGCGACAAATCAGCCCCAGCATTTT.

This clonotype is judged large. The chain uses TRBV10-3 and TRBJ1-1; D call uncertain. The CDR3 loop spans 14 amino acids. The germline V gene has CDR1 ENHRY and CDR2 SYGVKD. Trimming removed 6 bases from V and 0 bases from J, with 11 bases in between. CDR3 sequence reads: CAISPQPLNTEAFF. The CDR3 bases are TGTGCCATCAGCCCACAACCTTTGAACACTGAAGCTTTCTTT.

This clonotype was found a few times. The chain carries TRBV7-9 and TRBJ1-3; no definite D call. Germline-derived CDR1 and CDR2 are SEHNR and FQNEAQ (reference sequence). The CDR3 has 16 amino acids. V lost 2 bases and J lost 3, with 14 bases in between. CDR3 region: CASSLWKVLVGNTIYF. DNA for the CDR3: TGTGCCAGCAGCTTATGGAAGGTTTTAGTTGGAAACACCATATATTTT.

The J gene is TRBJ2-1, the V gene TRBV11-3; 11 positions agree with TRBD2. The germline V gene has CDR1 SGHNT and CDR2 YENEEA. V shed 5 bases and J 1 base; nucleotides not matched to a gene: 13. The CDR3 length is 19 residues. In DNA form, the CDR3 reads TGTGCCAGCAGCCTCTCCGGCACTAGCGGGGGAGTATCCTACAATGAGCAGTTCTTC. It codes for CASSLSGTSGGVSYNEQFF.

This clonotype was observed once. CDR3 coding DNA: TGTGCCAGCTCACCAATGGTCGGCAGAAGCATGAACACTGAAGCTTTCTTT. Translating it yields CASSPMVGRSMNTEAFF. This chain links TRBV18 with TRBJ1-1; no clear D. Trimming pared 2 bases from V and 0 bases from J, leaving 16 bases between. The CDR3 contains 17 residues. Germline lookup yields CDR1 KGHSH and CDR2 LQKENI.

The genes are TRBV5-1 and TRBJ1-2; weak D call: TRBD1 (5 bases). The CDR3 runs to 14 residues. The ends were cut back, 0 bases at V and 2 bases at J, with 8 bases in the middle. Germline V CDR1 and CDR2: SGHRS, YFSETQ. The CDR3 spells CASSLAEGNYGYTF. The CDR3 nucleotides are TGCGCCAGCAGCTTGGCCGAGGGGAACTATGGCTACACCTTC.

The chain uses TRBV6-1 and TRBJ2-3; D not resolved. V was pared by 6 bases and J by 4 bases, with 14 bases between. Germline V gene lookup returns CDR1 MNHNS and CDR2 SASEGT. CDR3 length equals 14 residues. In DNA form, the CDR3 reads TGTGCCAGCAGACCAACTGGATGGTCAGATACGCAGTATTTT. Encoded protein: CASRPTGWSDTQYF.

CDR3 DNA: TGTGCCAGCAGTTTGGCGGGCGGGGGCGGAACTGAAGCTTTCTTT. The encoded protein is CASSLAGGGGTEAFF. The gene calls are TRBV12-3 or TRBV12-4 and TRBJ1-1; TRBD1 is a possible D gene (6 bases). The ends were cut back, 3 bases at V and 5 bases at J, with 16 bases in the middle. The CDR3 sequence is 15 residues long.

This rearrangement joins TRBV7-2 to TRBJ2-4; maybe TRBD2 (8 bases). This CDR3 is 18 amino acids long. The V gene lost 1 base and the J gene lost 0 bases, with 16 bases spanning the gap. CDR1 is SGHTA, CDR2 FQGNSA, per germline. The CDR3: CASSLDRGGQLAKNIQYF. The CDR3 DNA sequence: TGTGCCAGCAGCTTAGACCGGGGGGGACAGCTAGCCAAAAACATTCAGTACTTC. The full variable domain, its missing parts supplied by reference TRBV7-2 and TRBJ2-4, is GAGVSQSPSNKVTEKGKDVELRCDPISGHTALYWYRQSLGQGLEFLIYFQGNSAPDKSGLPSDRFSAERTGGSVSTLTIQRTQQEDSAVYLCASSLDRGGQLAKNIQYFGAGTRLSVL.

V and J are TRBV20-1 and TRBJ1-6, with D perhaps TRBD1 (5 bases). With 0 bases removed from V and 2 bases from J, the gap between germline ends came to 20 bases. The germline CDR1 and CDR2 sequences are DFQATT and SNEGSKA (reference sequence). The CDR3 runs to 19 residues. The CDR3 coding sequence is TGCAGTGCTAGAGATCCGCAGGGTAAAGGAACGACCTATAATTCACCCCTCCACTTT. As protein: CSARDPQGKGTTYNSPLHF.

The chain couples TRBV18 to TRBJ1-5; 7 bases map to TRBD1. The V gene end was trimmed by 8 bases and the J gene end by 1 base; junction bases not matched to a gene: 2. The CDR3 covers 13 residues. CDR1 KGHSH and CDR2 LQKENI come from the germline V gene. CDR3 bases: TGTGCCAGCGCGGGACAGAGCAATCAGCCCCAGCATTTT. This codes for CASAGQSNQPQHF.

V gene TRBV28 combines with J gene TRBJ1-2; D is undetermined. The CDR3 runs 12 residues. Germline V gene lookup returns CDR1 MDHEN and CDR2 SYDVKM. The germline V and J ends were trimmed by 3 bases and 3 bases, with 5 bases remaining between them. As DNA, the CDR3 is TGTGCCAGCAGTTTGGGCCACTATGGCTACACCTTC. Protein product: CASSLGHYGYTF.

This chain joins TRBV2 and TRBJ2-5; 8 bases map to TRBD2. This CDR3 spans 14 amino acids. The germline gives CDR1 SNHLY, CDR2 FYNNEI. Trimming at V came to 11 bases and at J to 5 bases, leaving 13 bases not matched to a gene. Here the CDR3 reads CAAQRSGRDETQYF. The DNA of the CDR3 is TGTGCCGCCCAGAGGAGCGGGAGAGATGAGACCCAGTACTTC.

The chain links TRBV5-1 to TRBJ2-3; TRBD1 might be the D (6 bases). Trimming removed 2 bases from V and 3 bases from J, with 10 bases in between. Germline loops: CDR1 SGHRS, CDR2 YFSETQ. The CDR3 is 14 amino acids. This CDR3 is CASSFWDNTDTQYF. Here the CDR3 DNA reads TGCGCCAGCAGCTTCTGGGACAATACAGATACGCAGTATTTT.

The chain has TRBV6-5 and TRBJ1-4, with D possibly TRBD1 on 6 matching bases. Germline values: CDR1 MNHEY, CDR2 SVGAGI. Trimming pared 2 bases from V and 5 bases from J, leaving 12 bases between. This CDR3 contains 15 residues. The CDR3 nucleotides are TGTGCCAGCAGTTACACGACAGGTCAAAATGAAAAACTGTTTTTT. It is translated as CASSYTTGQNEKLFF.

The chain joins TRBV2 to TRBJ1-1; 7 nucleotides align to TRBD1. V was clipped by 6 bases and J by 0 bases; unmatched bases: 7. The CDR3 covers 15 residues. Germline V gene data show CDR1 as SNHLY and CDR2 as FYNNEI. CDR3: CASSLGQTMNTEAFF. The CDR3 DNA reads TGTGCCAGCAGCCTGGGACAGACGATGAACACTGAAGCTTTCTTT.

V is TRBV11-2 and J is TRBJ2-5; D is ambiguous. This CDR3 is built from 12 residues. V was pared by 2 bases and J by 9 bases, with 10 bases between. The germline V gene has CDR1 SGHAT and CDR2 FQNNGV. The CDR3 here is CASSLLAAAQYF. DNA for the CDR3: TGTGCCAGCAGCTTATTGGCCGCGGCCCAGTACTTC.

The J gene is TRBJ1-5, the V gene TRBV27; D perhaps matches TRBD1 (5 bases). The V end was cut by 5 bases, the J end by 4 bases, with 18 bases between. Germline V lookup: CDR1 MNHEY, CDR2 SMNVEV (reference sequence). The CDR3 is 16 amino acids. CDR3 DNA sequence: TGTGCCAGCAGTCCGCTCGGGACGGCCAGGAATCAGCCCCAGCATTTT. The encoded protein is CASSPLGTARNQPQHF.

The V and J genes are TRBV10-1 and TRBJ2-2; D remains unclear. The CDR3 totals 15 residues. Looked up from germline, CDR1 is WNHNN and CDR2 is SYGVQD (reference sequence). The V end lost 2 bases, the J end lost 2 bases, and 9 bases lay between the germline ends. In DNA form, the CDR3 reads TGCGCCAGCAGTGAGCCCTCGATAAACACCGGGGAGCTGTTTTTT. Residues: CASSEPSINTGELFF.

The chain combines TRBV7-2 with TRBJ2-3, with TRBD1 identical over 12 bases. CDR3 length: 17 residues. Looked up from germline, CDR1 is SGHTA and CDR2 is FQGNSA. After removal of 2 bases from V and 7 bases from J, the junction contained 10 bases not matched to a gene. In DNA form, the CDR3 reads TGTGCCAGCAGCTTAATGGGGCCCGGGACAGGGGGCTATACGCAGTATTTT. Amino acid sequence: CASSLMGPGTGGYTQYF.